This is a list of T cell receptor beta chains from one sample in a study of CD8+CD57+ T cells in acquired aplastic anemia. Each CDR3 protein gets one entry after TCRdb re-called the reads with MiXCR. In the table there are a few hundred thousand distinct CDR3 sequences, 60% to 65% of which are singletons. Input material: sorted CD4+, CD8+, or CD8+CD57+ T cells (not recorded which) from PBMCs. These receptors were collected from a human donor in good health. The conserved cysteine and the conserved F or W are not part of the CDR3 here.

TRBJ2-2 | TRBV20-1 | SARALTTGELF
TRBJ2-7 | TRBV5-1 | ASSPGGAGEQY
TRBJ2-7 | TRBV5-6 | ASSREWTGSREQY
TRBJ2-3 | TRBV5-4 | ASSFHFRTGRGDTQY
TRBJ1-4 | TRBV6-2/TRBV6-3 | ASRWAGTGGPTNEKLF
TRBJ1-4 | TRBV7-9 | ASSLLENEKLF
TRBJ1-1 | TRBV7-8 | ASSSRRDRATEAF
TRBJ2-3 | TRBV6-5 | ASSYGAGTDTQY
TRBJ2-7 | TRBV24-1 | ATSDPLLRGGDYEQY
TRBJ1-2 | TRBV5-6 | ASSLASWGHNYGYT
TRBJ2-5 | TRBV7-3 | ASSQDRRKGLLKETQY
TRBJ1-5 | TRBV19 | ASSIVGRYNQPQH
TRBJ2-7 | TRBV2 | ASNPGSYEQY
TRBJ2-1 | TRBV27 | ASSPTGQGGNEQF
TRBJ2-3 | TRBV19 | ASLKTSGAGDTQY
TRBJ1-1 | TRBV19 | ASGGPQADTEAF
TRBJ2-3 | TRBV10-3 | AIRGTSGSTDTQY
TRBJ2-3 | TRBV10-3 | ATRQGISLPDTQY
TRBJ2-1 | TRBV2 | ASSEAGRGYEQF
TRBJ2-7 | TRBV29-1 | SVEDQERGIVGEQY
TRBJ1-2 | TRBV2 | ASSPGTARYGYT
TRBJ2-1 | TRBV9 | ASSVRDRGPYNEQF
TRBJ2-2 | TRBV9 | ASSAPGQAQSNRTSGELF
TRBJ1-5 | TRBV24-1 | ATSLGGNQPQH
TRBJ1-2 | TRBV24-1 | ATSDRQGDGYGYT
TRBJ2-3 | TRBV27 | ASSPGTSVFTDTQY
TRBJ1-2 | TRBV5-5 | ASSLEQNYGYT
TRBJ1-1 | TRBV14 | ASSQDYGITEAF
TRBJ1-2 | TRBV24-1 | ATSDHEGGSPNYGYT
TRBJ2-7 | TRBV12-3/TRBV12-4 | ASRGQGVYEQY
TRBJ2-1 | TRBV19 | ASSIAGGRYNEQF
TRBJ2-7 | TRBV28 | ASRGRTGGKQY
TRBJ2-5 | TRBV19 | ASSLTGVEETQY
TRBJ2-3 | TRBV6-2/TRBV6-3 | ASSYSGRANTQY
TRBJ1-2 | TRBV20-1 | SARDPGRRRYGYT
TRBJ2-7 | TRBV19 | ASRANTGTSDYEQY
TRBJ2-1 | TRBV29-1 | SVRGLGQGNEQF
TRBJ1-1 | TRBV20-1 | SARRQGGPTEAF
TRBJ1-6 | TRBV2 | ASSAEQGDPLH
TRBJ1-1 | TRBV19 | ASSTRRGEAF
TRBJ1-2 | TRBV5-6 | ASSLQGAAGYT
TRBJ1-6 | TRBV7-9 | ASSPRTINSPLH
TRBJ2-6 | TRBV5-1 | ASKGQGVSGANVLT
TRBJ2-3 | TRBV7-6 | ASSLERGPEGQTDTQY
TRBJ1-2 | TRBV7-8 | ASSLFEGGAAGYT
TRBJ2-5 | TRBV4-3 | ASSQDLQETQY
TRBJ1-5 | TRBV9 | ASSVGGNNQPQH
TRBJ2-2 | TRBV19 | ASSIVGPTGELF
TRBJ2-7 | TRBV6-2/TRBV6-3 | ASSWGQY
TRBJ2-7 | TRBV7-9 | ASSLVEQGVYEQY
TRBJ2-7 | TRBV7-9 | ASSPTGTGNEQY
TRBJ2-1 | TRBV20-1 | SARGAGVNEQF
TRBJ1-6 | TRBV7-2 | ASSSQTGLDSPLH
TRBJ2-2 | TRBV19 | ATGPLTGELF
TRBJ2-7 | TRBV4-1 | ASSQRGLAGNEQY